The TCR beta chain under discussion was sequenced for a study of vaccination and CD4 T cells after COVID-19. The Oncomine TCR Beta short-read assay sequenced DNA from cultured CD4+ T cells. TCRdb reanalysed the PCR reads using MiXCR and keeps one entry per CDR3 protein. The sample has almost 20,000 distinct CDR3 sequences, around 42% seen once; the top ten hold 3%. For this clonotype: Antigen: not known.

The treatment is: roughly 11-day PBMC culture with coronavirus spike peptide pools or control peptides (ViraFEST assay). Antigen-specific T cells were expanded with peptide pools by ViraFEST, and TCRs were then sequenced. This CDR3 spans 15 amino acids. Germline V CDR1 and CDR2: LNHDA, SQIVND (reference sequence). The junction had 4 bases not matched to a gene; V was cut back by 3 bases and J by 1 base. The J gene is TRBJ2-5, the V gene TRBV19; 8 bases match TRBD1. Sample: CD4+ T cells from blood, cultured in vitro, taken after SARS-CoV-2 vaccination. The TCR sequence derives from a human donor who had recovered from COVID-19. The CDR3 DNA sequence: TGTGCCAGTAGTATCCCGGGACAGGCCCAAGAGACCCAGTACTTC. This encodes CASSIPGQAQETQYF.